Shown below are 30 T cell receptor beta chains from a single sample sequenced in a study of T-cell reconstitution after alpha-beta-depleted transplantation in children. TCRbeta library preparation incorporated unique molecular identifiers. MiXCR was run by TCRdb on the PCR reads, yielding one entry per CDR3 protein. The sample yields some 200,000 distinct CDR3 sequences, approximately 15% seen once. Sequences were derived from PBMCs from the stem cell graft donor, sampled from the stem cell graft. These receptors came from a human donor who donated a stem cell graft to a child with acute lymphoblastic leukemia.

This clonotype was recorded at least ten times. The chain recombines TRBV4-1 with TRBJ1-2, with 9 bases identical to TRBD1. The CDR3 runs to 18 residues. V lost 0 bases, J lost 1 base, and 9 bases stayed unmatched. CDR1 is MGHRA, CDR2 YSYEKL, per germline. CDR3 nucleotide sequence: TGCGCCAGCAGCCAAGAGGGAGACAGGGGGGAGGTTAACTATGGCTACACCTTC. Protein product: CASSQEGDRGEVNYGYTF.

The chain employs TRBV3-1 and TRBJ2-7; 7 nucleotides match TRBD1. Trimming removed 5 bases from V and 3 bases from J; junction bases left unmatched: 10. The germline gives CDR1 LGHDT, CDR2 YNNKEL (reference sequence). CDR3 length equals 15 residues. CDR3 nucleotide sequence: TGTGCCAGCAGCAAGAGGGGTGACAGGGACTACGAGCAGTACTTC. Protein: CASSKRGDRDYEQYF.

CDR3 sequence reads: CASGKGVNYNEQFF. The CDR3 region has the DNA TGTGCCAGCGGGAAAGGCGTGAATTACAATGAGCAGTTCTTC. The chain couples TRBV7-2 to TRBJ2-1; D gene uncertain. CDR1 is SGHTA, CDR2 FQGNSA, per germline. Trimming took off 8 bases at V and 4 bases at J, with 15 bases between the two ends. CDR3 size: 14 residues.

This chain links TRBV19 with TRBJ2-1, with D perhaps given as TRBD1 or TRBD2 (5 bases each). This CDR3 region has 15 residues. Trimming removed 5 bases at V and 8 bases at J, with 19 bases between. Germline CDR1 and CDR2: LNHDA and SQIVND (reference sequence). CDR3 protein: CASSVGPPSPDEQFF. CDR3 coding DNA: TGTGCCAGTAGTGTGGGACCCCCATCTCCCGATGAGCAGTTCTTC.

This clonotype was counted many times. The gene calls are TRBV4-1 and TRBJ2-7; 10 bases line up with TRBD2. Trimming took 3 bases from V and 6 from J; bases not matched to a gene: 8. The CDR3 totals 15 residues. Germline-derived CDR1 and CDR2 are MGHRA and YSYEKL. CDR3 DNA sequence: TGCGCCAGCAGCCAGGCTAGCGGGAGACGTCCCGAGCAGTACTTC. Its translation: CASSQASGRRPEQYF.

This clonotype was observed many times. The rearrangement joins TRBV29-1 to TRBJ2-2, with 7 bases that match TRBD2. The CDR3 has 13 amino acids. Germline V lookup: CDR1 SQVTM, CDR2 ANQGSEA. The V and J ends lost 7 bases and 4 bases, in that order; junction bases with no gene match: 6. The CDR3 loop is CSAGRELTGELFF. Here the CDR3 DNA reads TGCAGCGCCGGGCGGGAGCTCACCGGGGAGCTGTTTTTT.

Ten or more counts support this clonotype. The rearrangement links TRBV6-1 to TRBJ1-2; no clear D gene. The CDR3 has 18 residues. Per the germline V gene, CDR1 is MNHNS and CDR2 is SASEGT. V was pared by 5 bases and J by 0 bases, with 22 bases between. CDR3 sequence (DNA): TGTGCCAGCAGTCAATGGACGGACCCAACCTCATCTAACTATGGCTACACCTTC. As protein: CASSQWTDPTSSNYGYTF.

This clonotype was seen repeatedly, ten times or more. V usage is TRBV9 and J usage is TRBJ1-1; D gene unclear. The V end lost 3 bases, the J end lost 0 bases, and 15 bases lay between the germline ends. Germline V gene data show CDR1 as SGDLS and CDR2 as YYNGEE. The CDR3 totals 16 residues. CDR3 loop: CASSAADSAVNTEAFF. The CDR3 nucleotides are TGTGCCAGCAGCGCCGCTGATTCGGCGGTGAACACTGAAGCTTTCTTT.

This clonotype occurred a few times. The chain couples TRBV20-1 to TRBJ2-3; 10 nucleotides align to TRBD1. Germline trimming cut 2 bases from V and 0 bases from J; bases unmatched to any gene: 8. The CDR3 contains 17 residues. Germline lookup yields CDR1 DFQATT and CDR2 SNEGSKA (reference sequence). CDR3 in amino acids: CSARRTGGHLSTDTQYF. The CDR3 DNA follows: TGCAGTGCTAGACGGACAGGGGGGCACCTTAGCACAGATACGCAGTATTTT.

Only a few counts were recorded for this clonotype. The chain carries TRBV20-1 and TRBJ2-7, with 10 bases identical to TRBD2. The ends lost 6 bases at V and 1 base at J; junction bases unmatched: 6. CDR1 is DFQATT and CDR2 is SNEGSKA in the germline V gene (reference sequence). The length of the CDR3 is 14 residues. The CDR3: CSAVTSGTSYEQYF. CDR3 DNA: TGCAGTGCGGTAACTAGCGGGACATCCTACGAGCAGTACTTC.

Of note for this clonotype: A read error is possible here, since a much larger clone lies one base away. The chain has TRBV7-4 and TRBJ2-1, with 13 bases that match TRBD2. The J call may be wrong; the DNA end is better matched by TRBJ2-7. The CDR3 is 18 amino acids. Germline CDR1 is SGHVT and CDR2 is SQSDAQ. This CDR3 is CASSLMGTSGILLDEQYF. The CDR3 coding sequence is TGTGCCAGCAGCCTTATGGGGACTAGCGGGATCCTGCTGGATGAGCAGTACTTC.

The V call is TRBV20-1, the J call TRBJ2-7, with D unclear. Germline CDR1 reads DFQATT; CDR2 reads SNEGSKA (reference sequence). This CDR3 region has 14 residues. V lost 1 base to trimming and J lost 0 bases, with 10 bases between them. The CDR3 DNA is TGCAGTGCTAGAGGTGTCCAAAGCTCCTACGAGCAGTACTTC. Translation gives CSARGVQSSYEQYF.

This clonotype came up many times. This chain links TRBV7-9 with TRBJ1-4, with D possibly being TRBD1 (6 bases). CDR1 is SEHNR and CDR2 is FQNEAQ in the germline V gene (reference sequence). V shed 3 bases and J shed 0 bases, with 8 bases lying between them. This CDR3 has 15 amino acids. The CDR3 protein is CASSFWTATNEKLFF. The CDR3 DNA reads as TGTGCCAGCAGCTTCTGGACAGCAACTAATGAAAAACTGTTTTTT.

A word on this clonotype: A read error may be the cause here, since a much bigger clone is one base away. V and J are TRBV7-2 and TRBJ1-2, with D perhaps TRBD1 (6 bases). The CDR3 length is 13 residues. Trimming took 3 bases from V and 5 from J, leaving 10 bases between them. Germline V gene sequence: CDR1 SGHTA, CDR2 FQGNSA. This chain's CDR3 is CASSFGQMYGYTF. As DNA, the CDR3 is TGTGCCAGCAGCTTCGGACAGATGTATGGCTACACCTTC.

The V call is TRBV12-3 or TRBV12-4, the J call TRBJ1-2; possibly TRBD1 for D (6 bases). The CDR3 covers 14 residues. Between the trimmed V and J ends, which lost 6 bases and 2 bases, there was a span of 13 bases. CDR3 loop: CASRRGGGNYGYTF. The CDR3 coding sequence is TGTGCCAGCAGGAGGGGGGGGGGAAACTATGGCTACACCTTC.

This clonotype was observed at least ten times. The chain links TRBV5-1 to TRBJ2-2, with 11 bases identical to TRBD2. Germline loops: CDR1 SGHRS, CDR2 YFSETQ. The CDR3 is made up of 16 amino acids. V was pared by 4 bases and J by 2 bases, with 4 bases of the junction left unmatched. CDR3 protein: CASSRGTSGNTGELFF. In DNA form, the CDR3 reads TGCGCCAGCAGCAGGGGGACTAGCGGAAACACCGGGGAGCTGTTTTTT. The variable domain in full, completed from reference TRBV5-1 and TRBJ2-2, reads KAGVTQTPRYLIKTRGQQVTLSCSPISGHRSVSWYQQTPGQGLQFLFEYFSETQRNKGNFPGRFSGRQFSNSRSEMNVSTLELGDSALYLCASSRGTSGNTGELFFGEGSRLTVL.

This clonotype showed up just a few times. The J gene is TRBJ2-2, the V gene TRBV4-2; D not resolved. Germline V lookup: CDR1 LGHNA, CDR2 YNFKEQ. Trimming removed 6 bases from V and 6 bases from J, with 11 bases in between. The CDR3 is 13 residues long. CDR3 in amino acids: CASSQTAAGELFF. The DNA for the CDR3 is TGTGCCAGCAGTCAGACGGCGGCCGGGGAGCTGTTTTTT.

Many counts were recorded for this clonotype. V usage is TRBV29-1 and J usage is TRBJ1-1; weak D call: TRBD1 (5 bases). Germline V CDR1 and CDR2: SQVTM, ANQGSEA. This CDR3 is built from 15 residues. The V and J ends lost 8 bases and 0 bases respectively, with 19 bases between them. The CDR3 DNA is TGCAGCATCAACGCTAACGACAGACTGAACACTGAAGCTTTCTTT. Protein: CSINANDRLNTEAFF.

This clonotype was seen a handful of times. The J gene is TRBJ2-7, the V gene TRBV6-5; 7 nucleotides match TRBD1. CDR1 and CDR2 (germline): MNHEY, SVGAGI. This CDR3 has 14 amino acids. V gave up 2 bases and J gave up 0 bases; unmatched junction bases: 1. The CDR3 sequence is CASSYGTASYEQYF. The CDR3, as DNA: TGTGCCAGCAGTTACGGGACAGCCTCCTACGAGCAGTACTTC.

The V gene is TRBV7-6, the J gene TRBJ2-3, with D possibly matching TRBD1 (6 bases). CDR1 is SGHVS, CDR2 FNYEAQ, per germline. Trimming removed 5 bases at V and 1 base at J, with 13 bases between. CDR3 length: 15 amino acids. The CDR3 DNA is TGTGCCAGCAGCCCCGGACAGCTAGGCACAGATACGCAGTATTTT. Translating it yields CASSPGQLGTDTQYF.

The rearrangement links TRBV4-1 to TRBJ2-3, with 8 nucleotides matching TRBD2. The trim removed 4 bases at V and 11 bases at J, leaving 5 bases unmatched. From germline, CDR1 is MGHRA and CDR2 YSYEKL. This CDR3 is built from 12 residues. In nucleotides, the CDR3 is TGCGCCAGCAGCCGAAGCGGGAGCGGGCAGTATTTT. It yields the protein CASSRSGSGQYF.

This clonotype showed up many times. The chain links TRBV5-1 to TRBJ2-1, with TRBD2 identical over 8 bases. The CDR3 length is 15 residues. Losses at the gene ends were 4 bases for V and 9 bases for J; bases not matched to a gene: 12. Germline-derived CDR1 and CDR2 are SGHRS and YFSETQ. The CDR3 DNA follows: TGCGCCAGCAGCCCTGAACTAGCGGAAGAGGGTGAGCAGTTCTTC. The encoded protein is CASSPELAEEGEQFF. The full variable domain, with the rest looked up from reference TRBV5-1 and TRBJ2-1, is KAGVTQTPRYLIKTRGQQVTLSCSPISGHRSVSWYQQTPGQGLQFLFEYFSETQRNKGNFPGRFSGRQFSNSRSEMNVSTLELGDSALYLCASSPELAEEGEQFFGPGTRLTVL.

The table lists this clonotype with many counts. This sequence joins TRBV20-1 and TRBJ1-4, with 7 positions matching TRBD1. Germline values: CDR1 DFQATT, CDR2 SNEGSKA (reference sequence). CDR3 length: 13 residues. V lost 4 bases to trimming and J lost 8 bases; unmatched junction nucleotides: 7. This chain's CDR3 is CSATTGMEEKLFF. Written as DNA, the CDR3 is TGCAGTGCTACGACAGGGATGGAGGAAAAACTGTTTTTT.

This clonotype was recorded many times. The chain recombines TRBV10-3 with TRBJ2-7; D is undetermined. V was cut by 0 bases and J by 0 bases, with 9 bases left in between. Germline CDR1 and CDR2: ENHRY and SYGVKD. CDR3 size: 15 residues. CDR3 nucleotide sequence: TGTGCCATCAGTGAGTCGACGAGGAGCTCCTACGAGCAGTACTTC. This sequence encodes CAISESTRSSYEQYF.

This clonotype was seen a few times. The chain employs TRBV11-2 and TRBJ2-1, with 12 bases identical to TRBD2. This CDR3 contains 16 residues. The germline V gene has CDR1 SGHAT and CDR2 FQNNGV. Losses at the gene ends were 4 bases for V and 3 bases for J; bases not matched to a gene: 4. The DNA of the CDR3 is TGTGCCAGCAGCTCCAAGACTAGCGGGAGCTACAATGAGCAGTTCTTC. It yields the protein CASSSKTSGSYNEQFF.

Remarks on this clonotype: A much more abundant neighbour one base away suggests this may be a read error. J is TRBJ2-3 and V is TRBV6-1; no clear D. The length of the CDR3 is 14 residues. Germline V gene data show CDR1 as MNHNS and CDR2 as SASEGT. The CDR3 protein is CARSERAARDTQYF. Here the CDR3 DNA reads TGTGCCAGAAGTGAACGGGCGGCGAGAGATACGCAGTATTTT.

This clonotype has more than one count but fewer than ten. The V and J genes are TRBV24-1 and TRBJ1-2; 7 positions match TRBD1. V gave up 2 bases and J gave up 3 bases; unmatched junction bases: 8. Germline loops: CDR1 KGHDR, CDR2 SFDVKD. The CDR3 totals 16 residues. Here the CDR3 DNA reads TGTGCCACCAGTGATTATACACGACAGGGACACTATGGCTACACCTTC. Translation gives CATSDYTRQGHYGYTF.

At least ten counts were recorded for this clonotype. The chain uses TRBV11-1 and TRBJ2-1; D is unclear. There are 14 residues in the CDR3. Germline CDR1 is SGHAT and CDR2 is FQDESV (reference sequence). V was trimmed by 5 bases and J by 9 bases, leaving 17 bases between them. The CDR3 sequence is CASSLGFSSSEQFF. The CDR3 coding sequence is TGTGCCAGCAGCCTGGGGTTCTCGAGTAGTGAGCAGTTCTTC.

Only a few counts were recorded for this clonotype. The chain combines TRBV20-1 with TRBJ2-1, with D possibly TRBD2 on 5 matching bases. The V gene's germline CDR1 is DFQATT and CDR2 SNEGSKA (reference sequence). The V end was cut by 0 bases, the J end by 3 bases, with 9 bases between. This CDR3 has 14 amino acids. In nucleotides, the CDR3 is TGCAGTGCTAGAGAAGCGGAATTCTACAATGAGCAGTTCTTC. This codes for CSAREAEFYNEQFF.

This rearrangement joins TRBV11-3 to TRBJ2-7, with D uncertain. The CDR3 sequence is 14 residues long. The V gene's germline CDR1 is SGHNT and CDR2 YENEEA. Trimming pared 0 bases from V and 3 bases from J, leaving 9 bases between. CDR3 region: CASSLDNNGYEQYF. In DNA, the CDR3 is TGTGCCAGCAGCTTAGATAACAACGGCTACGAGCAGTACTTC.